This T cell receptor (beta chain) was identified during a study of beta chain features in type 1 diabetes. Every isolated RNA sample was fully reverse transcribed, so sequencing captured expressed TCRB transcripts. Assay: immunoSEQ multiplex PCR; the TCRdb copy retains only in-frame clones and omits some. The profile shows just over 450,000 clones, roughly 30% of them singletons. From germline, CDR1 is SGHRS and CDR2 YFSETQ. The CDR3 is 15 amino acids. Germline trimming cut 2 bases from V and 6 bases from J; bases unmatched to any gene: 7. The chain recombines TRBV5-1 with TRBJ2-1; 8 bases agree with TRBD2. The receptor was derived from a young man in good health. Input material: naive CD4+ T cells from blood. The CDR3 loop reads CASSFGTSSPNEQFF. Here the CDR3 DNA reads TGCGCCAGCAGCTTCGGGACTAGTAGCCCCAATGAGCAGTTCTTC.